This paragraph covers one T cell receptor (beta chain) sequence. The method was immunoSEQ multiplex PCR; TCRdb's version includes in-frame clones alone and lacks a portion of them. The sample consists of some 180,000 clones, roughly nine tenths of them appearing once. This sample is part of a study of T cell responses to AZD1222 COVID-19 vaccine. Trimming left V 5 bases short and J 9 bases short, with 14 bases between. The CDR3 contains 13 residues. This chain uses TRBV12-3 or TRBV12-4 with TRBJ2-1, with D possibly TRBD2 on 6 matching bases. This clonotype originated in an adult who received the AZD1222 COVID-19 vaccine. The sequencing used peripheral blood, collected 28 days after the second AZD1222 dose. CDR3 residues: CASSVAEGGEQFF. The CDR3 nucleotides read TGTGCCAGCAGTGTTGCGGAGGGCGGTGAGCAGTTCTTC.